The 18 T cell receptor beta chains in this list originate from one sample, sequenced in a study of patients and donors after allogeneic stem cell transplantation. TCRdb independently ran MiXCR on the RT-PCR reads; one entry per CDR3 protein. The sample has roughly 190,000 distinct CDR3 sequences; 41% are singletons. The sample consisted of blood, either unsorted or a sorted T cell fraction (not recorded which). These receptors were collected from a human donor who was either an allogeneic HSCT recipient or a stem cell or donor lymphocyte infusion donor (not recorded which). It is not recorded whose cells these are; they may come from a transplant donor.

The chain is built from TRBV5-1 and TRBJ1-1, with a tentative D call TRBD1 (5 bases). The V gene's germline CDR1 is SGHRS and CDR2 YFSETQ. The ends were cut back, 3 bases at V and 3 bases at J, with 15 bases in the middle. The CDR3 extends over 15 amino acids. CDR3 region: CASSSPLQGHTEAFF. CDR3 DNA: TGCGCCAGCAGCTCCCCCCTCCAGGGACACACTGAAGCTTTCTTT.

The chain recombines TRBV4-3 with TRBJ1-5; D is unresolved. Trimming stripped 0 bases from V and 2 bases from J, with 8 bases between. This CDR3 has 15 residues. Germline V lookup: CDR1 LGHNA, CDR2 YSLEER. CDR3 in DNA: TGCGCCAGCAGCCAAGAAGTCCGGGGCAATCAGCCCCAGCATTTT. The encoded protein is CASSQEVRGNQPQHF.

The chain combines TRBV4-1 with TRBJ2-2, with TRBD2 as a possible D gene (6 bases). V gave up 5 bases and J gave up 2 bases, with 21 bases separating them. This CDR3 is built from 18 residues. CDR1 and CDR2 (germline): MGHRA, YSYEKL. This CDR3 is CASSDYEVFSGNTGELFF. CDR3 nucleotides: TGCGCCAGCAGCGATTATGAAGTCTTTAGCGGAAACACCGGGGAGCTGTTTTTT.

This clonotype has only a few counts. The rearrangement links TRBV28 to TRBJ2-1; D gene unclear. There are 11 residues in the CDR3. Per the germline V gene, CDR1 is MDHEN and CDR2 is SYDVKM. V lost 2 bases and J lost 9, with 5 bases in between. The CDR3 reads CASSLGREQFF. DNA of the CDR3: TGTGCCAGCAGTTTAGGGCGTGAGCAGTTCTTC.

The rearrangement uses TRBV27 and TRBJ2-3; D not certain. Trimming cost V 0 bases and J 14 bases, with 9 bases left between them. The CDR3 length is 11 residues. CDR1 is MNHEY and CDR2 is SMNVEV in the germline V gene (reference sequence). CDR3 in DNA: TGTGCCAGCAGTTTATCTCCCCCCAGGTATTTT. Protein sequence: CASSLSPPRYF.

V usage is TRBV6-5 and J usage is TRBJ2-3; D tentatively reads TRBD1 or TRBD2 (5 bases each). The length of the CDR3 is 16 residues. The V end lost 0 bases, the J end lost 4 bases, and 14 bases lay between the germline ends. Germline V gene sequence: CDR1 MNHEY, CDR2 SVGAGI. DNA of the CDR3: TGTGCCAGCAGTTACTCAATACGGAGAGGGGCAGATACGCAGTATTTT. As protein: CASSYSIRRGADTQYF.

This chain uses TRBV7-9 with TRBJ1-1, with TRBD1 matching over 10 bases. CDR1 is SEHNR, CDR2 FQNEAQ, per germline (reference sequence). With 4 bases clipped from V and 5 bases from J, the junction kept 4 bases outside the gene matches. The CDR3 spans 14 residues. In DNA form, the CDR3 reads TGTGCCAGCAGCTCCGGACAGGGGGATACTGAAGCTTTCTTT. It yields the protein CASSSGQGDTEAFF. The variable domain in full, completed from reference TRBV7-9 and TRBJ1-1, reads DTGVSQNPRHKITKRGQNVTFRCDPISEHNRLYWYRQTLGQGPEFLTYFQNEAQLEKSRLLSDRFSAERPKGSFSTLEIQRTEQGDSAMYLCASSSGQGDTEAFFGQGTRLTVV.

In DNA form, the CDR3 reads TGCAGTGCCCTCATTGACGGCCCCGATACGCAGTATTTT. Its protein is CSALIDGPDTQYF. This chain connects TRBV20-1 to TRBJ2-3; no firm D call. The germline gives CDR1 DFQATT, CDR2 SNEGSKA (reference sequence). This CDR3 region has 13 residues. V lost 6 bases to trimming and J lost 6 bases, with 16 bases between them.

The chain carries TRBV7-2 and TRBJ1-2; a weak D match, TRBD1 (6 bases). This CDR3 is 13 amino acids long. V gave up 5 bases and J gave up 14 bases, with 21 bases separating them. Germline CDR1 SGHTA, CDR2 FQGNSA. This CDR3 reads CASSQLGQLARTF. The CDR3, as DNA: TGTGCCAGCAGCCAACTCGGACAGCTGGCGCGTACCTTC.

The chain uses TRBV6-5 and TRBJ2-1; 10 nucleotides agree with TRBD2. Trimming took 6 bases from V and 7 from J; bases not matched to a gene: 9. Germline CDR1 MNHEY, CDR2 SVGAGI. The CDR3 has 15 residues. CDR3 sequence reads: CASSTLAGVLNEQFF. CDR3 DNA: TGTGCCAGCAGCACCCTAGCGGGAGTATTAAATGAGCAGTTCTTC.

V usage is TRBV7-2 and J usage is TRBJ2-1; D possibly uses TRBD1 or TRBD2 (5 bases each). CDR3 length: 16 residues. V was pared by 5 bases and J by 0 bases, with 14 bases between. The germline CDR1 and CDR2 sequences are SGHTA and FQGNSA. Written as DNA, the CDR3 is TGTGCCAGCAGCCCCTACGGGGCAAGCTCCTACAATGAGCAGTTCTTC. It translates to CASSPYGASSYNEQFF.

The rearrangement links TRBV20-1 to TRBJ1-5; maybe TRBD1 (6 bases). The CDR3 consists of 16 residues. V dropped 1 base and J dropped 4 bases, with 17 bases sitting between them. CDR1 and CDR2 from the germline V gene are DFQATT and SNEGSKA (reference sequence). As DNA, the CDR3 is TGCAGTGCTAGAGTGGGGGGCCGACCTTCGAATCAGCCCCAGCATTTT. This sequence encodes CSARVGGRPSNQPQHF.

The rearrangement joins TRBV30 to TRBJ1-2; 7 bases fit TRBD1. The length of the CDR3 is 13 residues. Germline CDR1 reads GTSNPN; CDR2 reads SVGIG (reference sequence). The junction had 7 bases not matched to a gene; V was cut back by 6 bases and J by 3 bases. The CDR3 region has the DNA TGTGCCTGCCTGGACAGGCAGGACTATGGCTACACCTTC. Translated, it gives CACLDRQDYGYTF. Full variable domain (outside the CDR3, taken from reference TRBV30 and TRBJ1-2): SQTIHQWPATLVQPVGSPLSLECTVEGTSNPNLYWYRQAAGRGLQLLFYSVGIGQISSEVPQNLSASRPQDRQFILSSKKLLLSDSGFYLCACLDRQDYGYTFGSGTRLTVV.

This clonotype has a handful of counts. The chain joins TRBV7-2 to TRBJ1-1; unclear D gene. CDR3 length: 12 residues. V lost 1 base and J lost 10, with 10 bases in between. Germline V gene data show CDR1 as SGHTA and CDR2 as FQGNSA. CDR3 amino acids: CASSLGSAGAFF. The DNA of the CDR3 is TGTGCCAGCAGCTTAGGGTCCGCGGGAGCTTTCTTT.

The chain recombines TRBV28 with TRBJ1-2; 9 bases are a match to TRBD1. J gave up 9 bases and V 6 bases, and 11 bases lay outside the gene matches. The CDR3 loop spans 14 amino acids. Germline CDR1 reads MDHEN; CDR2 reads SYDVKM. The CDR3: CASSRNYRGQSYTF. In nucleotides, the CDR3 is TGTGCCAGCAGCCGCAACTACAGGGGGCAGAGCTACACCTTC.

This clonotype was picked up a small number of times. J is TRBJ2-1 and V is TRBV28; weak D call: TRBD2 (5 bases). Between the trimmed V and J ends, which lost 6 bases and 0 bases, there was a span of 15 bases. The germline V gene encodes CDR1 MDHEN and CDR2 SYDVKM. This CDR3 has 16 amino acids. The CDR3 reads CASSTVPAVSYNEQFF. The CDR3 DNA reads as TGTGCCAGCAGCACGGTCCCAGCGGTCTCCTACAATGAGCAGTTCTTC.

This clonotype was detected ten times or more. V usage is TRBV12-3 or TRBV12-4 and J usage is TRBJ1-1, with D maybe TRBD1 (5 bases). Deletions cut 3 bases from V and 1 base from J, with 9 bases between. The CDR3 is 14 amino acids. The CDR3 DNA is TGTGCCAGCAGTTTGACCGGGACGAACACTGAAGCTTTCTTT. Protein: CASSLTGTNTEAFF.

The V gene is TRBV7-3, the J gene TRBJ2-5, with 10 bases aligning to TRBD1. The length of the CDR3 is 15 residues. The J segment lost 3 bases and the V segment lost 5 bases, leaving 6 bases of the junction unmatched. Per the germline V gene, CDR1 is SGHTA and CDR2 is FQGTGA. The CDR3 reads CASSPGQGFEETQYF. The DNA for the CDR3 is TGTGCCAGCAGCCCGGGACAGGGGTTTGAAGAGACCCAGTACTTC.